These 15 T cell receptor beta chains were all obtained from the same sample, sequenced in a study of neoadjuvant anti-PD-1 for oral cavity cancer. Produced via immunoSEQ multiplex PCR; TCRdb's table is partial and in-frame only. The profile shows about 12,000 clones, 57% of them singletons. The sample here was tumor tissue, taken before nivolumab (anti-PD-1) treatment. The origin of the receptors is a person aged 40 to 85 with oral cavity squamous cell carcinoma.

The rearrangement links TRBV19 to TRBJ1-1; the match to TRBD1 covers 10 bases. V shed 6 bases, J shed 11 bases, and the junction held 18 bases outside the gene matches. The CDR3 has 16 amino acids. The germline CDR1 and CDR2 sequences are LNHDA and SQIVND (reference sequence). DNA of the CDR3: TGTGCCAGTAGGGAACCGACAGGGGGCCGTCCCTTGGCCGCTTTCTTT. This translates into CASREPTGGRPLAAFF. Filled out from reference TRBV19 and TRBJ1-1, the complete variable domain reads DGGITQSPKYLFRKEGQNVTLSCEQNLNHDAMYWYRQDPGQGLRLIYYSQIVNDFQKGDIAEGYSVSREKKESFPLTVTSAQKNPTAFYLCASREPTGGRPLAAFFGQGTRLTVV.

The rearrangement joins TRBV10-3 to TRBJ2-7; unclear D gene. The V gene lost 2 bases and the J gene lost 4 bases, with 12 bases spanning the gap. The CDR3 contains 14 residues. Per the germline V gene, CDR1 is ENHRY and CDR2 is SYGVKD. CDR3 sequence: CAISEDHSLYEQYF. Here the CDR3 DNA reads TGTGCCATCAGTGAGGACCACTCCCTATACGAGCAGTACTTC.

The rearrangement links TRBV7-2 to TRBJ2-2; 9 bases fit TRBD2. Germline V gene lookup returns CDR1 SGHTA and CDR2 FQGNSA. J lost 6 bases, V lost 5 bases, and 4 bases had no gene match. The CDR3 covers 14 residues. The CDR3 DNA follows: TGTGCCAGCAGCGTTAGCGGGGGCGCCGGGGAGCTGTTTTTT. Its translation is CASSVSGGAGELFF.

This clone was detected only a few times. The rearrangement joins TRBV6-5 to TRBJ2-7; D remains unclear. Deletions cut 4 bases from V and 4 bases from J, with 11 bases between. Germline V gives CDR1 MNHEY, CDR2 SVGAGI. This CDR3 region has 13 residues. CDR3 sequence reads: CASSLKGSYEQYF. The DNA of the CDR3 is TGTGCCAGCAGTTTAAAGGGTAGTTACGAGCAGTACTTC.

V and J are TRBV27 and TRBJ1-2; the D is unclear. The CDR3 sequence is 15 residues long. Trimming removed 6 bases at V and 1 base at J, with 15 bases between. CDR1 MNHEY and CDR2 SMNVEV come from the germline V gene (reference sequence). The chain's CDR3 is CASRGPLSDNYGYTF. CDR3 coding DNA: TGTGCCAGCAGAGGTCCTCTTTCAGATAACTATGGCTACACCTTC.

The genes are TRBV5-4 and TRBJ2-7; 8 nucleotides agree with TRBD1. The ends lost 3 bases at V and 3 bases at J; junction bases unmatched: 11. Germline CDR1 SGHNT, CDR2 YYREEE (reference sequence). This CDR3 has 16 residues. This CDR3 is CASSSKGTGRLYEQYF. CDR3 DNA: TGTGCCAGCAGCTCCAAGGGGACAGGAAGACTCTACGAGCAGTACTTC.

This clone was observed a single time. The J gene is TRBJ2-7, the V gene TRBV5-5; weak D call: TRBD2 (5 bases). With 1 base removed from V and 5 bases from J, the gap between germline ends came to 16 bases. Looked up from germline, CDR1 is SGHKS and CDR2 is YYEKEE (reference sequence). This CDR3 has 15 amino acids. CDR3 bases: TGTGCCAGCAGCTTGTTTGGAGGTCCGGTCGACGAGCAGTACTTC. This codes for CASSLFGGPVDEQYF.

The chain has TRBV19 and TRBJ2-3; 7 nucleotides match TRBD2. V gave up 3 bases and J gave up 5 bases; unmatched junction bases: 11. Germline V lookup: CDR1 LNHDA, CDR2 SQIVND (reference sequence). The CDR3 is 16 amino acids. CDR3 nucleotide sequence: TGTGCCAGTAGTATCCGGAAGGTAGCGGGTCAAGATACGCAGTATTTT. It translates to CASSIRKVAGQDTQYF. The variable domain in full, with the rest retrieved from reference TRBV19 and TRBJ2-3, is DGGITQSPKYLFRKEGQNVTLSCEQNLNHDAMYWYRQDPGQGLRLIYYSQIVNDFQKGDIAEGYSVSREKKESFPLTVTSAQKNPTAFYLCASSIRKVAGQDTQYFGPGTRLTVL.

This clone appeared a few times. The chain links TRBV5-6 to TRBJ2-6; D call uncertain. Trimming cost V 0 bases and J 2 bases, with 9 bases left between them. The CDR3 sequence is 16 residues long. Germline-derived CDR1 and CDR2 are SGHDT and YYEEEE. The CDR3 DNA reads TGTGCCAGCAGCTTGGGCTGGCAAACTGGGGCCAACGTCCTGACTTTC. It is translated as CASSLGWQTGANVLTF.

V is TRBV30 and J is TRBJ1-5; D is unclear. Germline CDR1 and CDR2: GTSNPN and SVGIG (reference sequence). This CDR3 has 13 amino acids. V was shortened by 1 base and J by 6 bases, with 10 bases between the two germline ends. The CDR3 loop reads CAWSDNGFQPQHF. CDR3 bases: TGTGCCTGGAGTGATAACGGGTTTCAGCCCCAGCATTTT.

This clone was seen only a few times. V is TRBV10-3 and J is TRBJ2-2; no clear D. Germline V gives CDR1 ENHRY, CDR2 SYGVKD. This CDR3 comprises 16 residues. The V end was cut by 0 bases, the J end by 5 bases, with 13 bases between. The CDR3: CAISESPAELTGELFF. The CDR3 nucleotides read TGTGCCATCAGTGAGTCTCCGGCGGAACTTACCGGGGAGCTGTTTTTT.

The rearrangement uses TRBV5-4 and TRBJ2-4; 7 nucleotides line up with TRBD2. The V and J ends lost 4 bases and 5 bases, in that order; junction bases with no gene match: 6. The germline CDR1 and CDR2 sequences are SGHNT and YYREEE (reference sequence). There are 14 residues in the CDR3. The CDR3 DNA is TGTGCCAGCAGCGTGCAAGGACTAGAAAACATTCAGTACTTC. Translated: CASSVQGLENIQYF.

The gene calls are TRBV29-1 and TRBJ2-3; TRBD1 matches 7 bases. V dropped 4 bases and J dropped 2; count of bases not matched to a gene: 3. The CDR3 is 13 residues long. The germline CDR1 and CDR2 sequences are SQVTM and ANQGSEA. The CDR3 DNA follows: TGCAGCGTTGGGACAGGTAACACAGATACGCAGTATTTT. Its protein is CSVGTGNTDTQYF.

The V and J genes are TRBV5-6 and TRBJ2-7; 10 bases match TRBD2. The V segment lost 3 bases and the J segment 5 bases; nucleotides outside the gene matches: 14. There are 17 residues in the CDR3. Germline CDR1 and CDR2: SGHDT and YYEEEE. CDR3 nucleotide sequence: TGTGCCAGCAGCTCCCCCTATCGTGGGACTAGCGTCCACGAGCAGTACTTC. Translation: CASSSPYRGTSVHEQYF.

The J gene is TRBJ2-7, the V gene TRBV28; D is unresolved. The germline V gene has CDR1 MDHEN and CDR2 SYDVKM. V lost 1 base and J 5 bases, leaving 3 bases between the germline ends. CDR3 length: 11 amino acids. Written as DNA, the CDR3 is TGTGCCAGCAGTTTATACCACGAGCAGTACTTC. This codes for CASSLYHEQYF.